The 10 T cell receptor beta chains in this list originate from one sample, sequenced in a study of CD8+CD57+ T cells in acquired aplastic anemia. Patients chosen for sequencing had CD8+CD57+ cells that had expanded, as shown by flow cytometry. Researchers used genomic DNA as the template to profile TCR beta VDJ and CDR3. TCRdb re-called the reads with MiXCR, one entry per CDR3 protein. The data show about 120,000 distinct CDR3 sequences, 55% to 70% seen once. The sample comprised sorted CD4+, CD8+, or CD8+CD57+ T cells (not recorded which) from PBMCs. These receptors were taken from a human donor with aplastic anemia.

This clonotype appeared a single time. The chain uses TRBV11-2 and TRBJ2-7, with 9 bases aligning to TRBD1. This CDR3 contains 16 residues. Losses at the gene ends were 5 bases for V and 3 bases for J; bases not matched to a gene: 11. Germline CDR1 and CDR2: SGHAT and FQNNGV. For the CDR3, the DNA is TGTGCCAGCAGCCCGAGAGGGACAGGGAGGCACTACGAGCAGTACTTC. Translating it yields CASSPRGTGRHYEQYF. Filled out from reference TRBV11-2 and TRBJ2-7, the complete variable domain reads EAGVAQSPRYKIIEKRQSVAFWCNPISGHATLYWYQQILGQGPKLLIQFQNNGVVDDSQLPKDRFSAERLKGVDSTLKIQPAKLEDSAVYLCASSPRGTGRHYEQYFGPGTRLTVT.

This rearrangement joins TRBV6-5 to TRBJ1-6; no clear D gene. In germline, CDR1 is MNHEY, CDR2 SVGAGI. Trimming took 0 bases from V and 7 from J, leaving 1 base between them. This CDR3 has 12 amino acids. Here the CDR3 DNA reads TGTGCCAGCAGTTACTCCAATTCACCCCTCCACTTT. This codes for CASSYSNSPLHF.

This clonotype has just a few counts. CDR3 bases: TGTGCCACCAGCAGAGATAGGGCTAATGAAAAACTGTTTTTT. Translation gives CATSRDRANEKLFF. The gene calls are TRBV15 and TRBJ1-4; D not resolved. Trimming removed 0 bases at V and 3 bases at J, with 5 bases between. The CDR3 totals 14 residues. The germline CDR1 and CDR2 sequences are LNHNV and YYDKDF (reference sequence).

This rearrangement joins TRBV2 to TRBJ2-7; the match to TRBD1 covers 10 bases. This CDR3 is built from 14 residues. From germline, CDR1 is SNHLY and CDR2 FYNNEI. The junction had 5 bases not matched to a gene; V was cut back by 5 bases and J by 4 bases. CDR3 bases: TGTGCCAGCAGTCTATCGGGACAGGGGTACGAGCAGTACTTC. Translated, it gives CASSLSGQGYEQYF. The entire variable domain, with the rest obtained from reference TRBV2 and TRBJ2-7, is as follows: EPEVTQTPSHQVTQMGQEVILRCVPISNHLYFYWYRQILGQKVEFLVSFYNNEISEKSEIFDDQFSVERPDGSNFTLKIRSTKLEDSAMYFCASSLSGQGYEQYFGPGTRLTVT.

Worth noting for this clonotype: An end of the junction differs from the germline gene, which may be a read error. The chain is built from TRBV29-1 and TRBJ1-5; TRBD1 agrees at 7 bases. The CDR3 runs to 14 residues. Per germline, CDR1 SQVTM and CDR2 ANQGSEA. CDR3 DNA sequence: TGCATCGTTACCCGGGACAGAGACGGTCAGCCCCAGCATTTT. Translating gives CIVTRDRDGQPQHF.

This clonotype was observed a single time. The V call is TRBV15, the J call TRBJ1-1; a weak D match, TRBD1 (6 bases). This CDR3 contains 16 residues. Germline CDR1 and CDR2: LNHNV and YYDKDF (reference sequence). V was trimmed by 5 bases and J by 0 bases, leaving 16 bases between them. The CDR3 loop reads CATSPAGGRVNTEAFF. CDR3 coding DNA: TGTGCCACCAGCCCGGCGGGGGGGCGCGTGAACACTGAAGCTTTCTTT. Looking up the rest from reference TRBV15 and TRBJ1-1 gives the full variable domain: DAMVIQNPRYQVTQFGKPVTLSCSQTLNHNVMYWYQQKSSQAPKLLFHYYDKDFNNEADTPDNFQSRRPNTSFCFLDIRSPGLGDTAMYLCATSPAGGRVNTEAFFGQGTRLTVV.

The chain joins TRBV24-1 to TRBJ2-1, with 10 bases identical to TRBD1. V lost 7 bases, J lost 9 bases, and 11 bases stayed unmatched. The CDR3 loop spans 15 amino acids. Germline loops: CDR1 KGHDR, CDR2 SFDVKD. DNA of the CDR3: TGTGCCACCAGCGAAGGACAGGGGGTCGTAGGTGAGCAGTTCTTC. Protein product: CATSEGQGVVGEQFF.

The chain recombines TRBV10-1 with TRBJ2-7; tentatively, D is TRBD2 (5 bases). The ends were cut back, 3 bases at V and 2 bases at J, with 17 bases in the middle. CDR3 length: 16 residues. CDR1 and CDR2 (germline): WNHNN, SYGVQD (reference sequence). CDR3 sequence (DNA): TGCGCCAGCAGTGAATGGAGGCCCCAGAGGACCTACGAGCAGTACGTC. Translated: CASSEWRPQRTYEQYV.

The chain carries TRBV7-2 and TRBJ2-3; D is uncertain. Germline V gives CDR1 SGHTA, CDR2 FQGNSA. CDR3 size: 11 residues. Trimming shortened V by 7 bases and J by 2 bases, and 4 bases separated the two germline ends. The CDR3 spells CASTNTDTQYF. CDR3 coding DNA: TGTGCCAGCACCAACACAGATACGCAGTATTTT.

The rearrangement links TRBV5-1 to TRBJ1-6; 9 positions agree with TRBD1. This CDR3 spans 15 amino acids. After removal of 4 bases from V and 8 bases from J, the junction contained 7 bases not matched to a gene. The germline CDR1 and CDR2 sequences are SGHRS and YFSETQ. This chain's CDR3 is CASSPRTGADSPLHF. For the CDR3, the DNA is TGCGCCAGCAGCCCAAGGACAGGGGCGGATTCACCCCTCCACTTT.